Listed below are T cell receptor beta chains from one sample, sequenced in a study of PD-L1 blockade in urothelial cancer. Clones were sequenced by immunoSEQ multiplex PCR, and TCRdb holds only the in-frame ones, with some missing. In the table there are tens of thousands of clones, about 80% of which are singletons. The source material was PBMCs, sampled around atezolizumab (anti-PD-L1) treatment. Receptors originate from an older man with urothelial cancer. Both conserved end residues are part of each CDR3. The D gene is left open where the match is weak. Size values are once, few and many counts, or a class for expanded clones, and some rows have none.

- | TRBJ2-5 | TRBD1 | TRBV5-1 | TGCGCCAGCAGCTTGGGAACATCCCCGACAGGGAACGAGGAGACCCAGTACTTC | CASSLGTSPTGNEETQYF
- | TRBJ1-1 | - | TRBV27 | TGTGCCAGCAGCCGCTTGCGGGAGGGGACCACTGAAGCTTTCTTT | CASSRLREGTTEAFF
- | TRBJ2-3 | - | TRBV11-2 | TGTGCCAGCAGCTTTATGACAGGAGGATTAGTTAGAGATACGCAGTATTTT | CASSFMTGGLVRDTQYF
- | TRBJ2-1 | - | TRBV5-6 | TGTGCCAGCAGCTTGATGGGGCGTCCCTATGAGCAGTTCTTC | CASSLMGRPYEQFF
- | TRBJ1-2 | - | TRBV7-9 | TGTGCCAGCAGCTTGGACAGCTATGGCTACACCTTC | CASSLDSYGYTF
- | TRBJ2-7 | TRBD2 | TRBV2 | TGTGCCAGCAGGGCCGGGACTAGCGGCGGTGGGTACTTC | CASRAGTSGGGYF
- | TRBJ2-3 | - | TRBV10-3 | TGTGCCATCAGTGATAAGCGGTCCACAGATACGCAGTATTTT | CAISDKRSTDTQYF
- | TRBJ1-1 | TRBD1 | TRBV7-9 | TGTGCCAGCAGCAATAAGACAGGGCTGGATACTGAAGCTTTCTTT | CASSNKTGLDTEAFF
- | TRBJ2-7 | TRBD2 | TRBV5-5 | TGTGCCAGCAGCCTCTTACTAGCGGGAAGGTACGAGCAGTACTTC | CASSLLLAGRYEQYF
- | TRBJ1-3 | - | TRBV30 | TGTGCCTGGAGTGGACTTTCTGGAAACACCATATATTTT | CAWSGLSGNTIYF
- | TRBJ1-1 | - | TRBV7-6 | TGTGCCAGCAGCTACGGACAGCACACTGAAGCTTTCTTT | CASSYGQHTEAFF
- | TRBJ2-7 | - | TRBV10-3 | TGTGCCATAAGACAGAACTACGAGCAGTACTTC | CAIRQNYEQYF
few | TRBJ1-1 | TRBD1 | TRBV18 | TGTGCCAGCTCATCCCGACAGGGGGCGGACACTGAAGCTTTCTTT | CASSSRQGADTEAFF
- | TRBJ2-2 | - | TRBV7-7 | TGTGCCAGCAGCGGTGAGGGACAGAACACCGGGGAGCTGTTTTTT | CASSGEGQNTGELFF
once | TRBJ1-1 | TRBD1 | TRBV23-1 | TGCGCCAGCAGTCATACCCGCCGCGAACTGGACAGGGGAGTACAGAACACTGAAGCTTTCTTT | CASSHTRRELDRGVQNTEAFF
- | TRBJ1-5 | TRBD1 | TRBV6-1 | TGTGCCAGCAGTGTATCGGGACAGGGGAGGCAGCCCCAGCATTTT | CASSVSGQGRQPQHF
- | TRBJ2-1 | TRBD2 | TRBV9 | TGTGCCAGCAGCGTAACTAGCGGGAGGTTTAATGAGCAGTTCTTC | CASSVTSGRFNEQFF
- | TRBJ2-3 | TRBD1 | TRBV11-2 | TGTGCCAGCAGCTTGGGGACAGTGGGAAAGACGCAGTATTTT | CASSLGTVGKTQYF
- | TRBJ2-6 | TRBD1 | TRBV5-4 | TGTGCCAGCAGCTTGGGTCAGGGGGCTACGGGGGCCAACGTCCTGACTTTC | CASSLGQGATGANVLTF
- | TRBJ2-3 | - | TRBV18 | TGTGCCAGCTCACCACGAGGGTGGTGGACAGATACGCAGTATTTT | CASSPRGWWTDTQYF
- | TRBJ2-3 | TRBD2 | TRBV2 | TGTGCCAGCAATCCCACGAGTAGCGGGCCAGATACGCAGTATTTT | CASNPTSSGPDTQYF
- | TRBJ1-4 | - | TRBV28 | TGTGCCAGCAGTTTGACAGCAACTAATGAAAAACTGTTTTTT | CASSLTATNEKLFF
- | TRBJ1-5 | TRBD1 | TRBV5-8 | TGTGCCAGCAGCCTCCGCGGAGGGGGCGGCAATCAGCCCCAGCATTTT | CASSLRGGGGNQPQHF
few | TRBJ1-1 | - | TRBV19 | TGTGCCAGTAGTTATCGGACAGTAGACACTGAAGCTTTCTTT | CASSYRTVDTEAFF
- | TRBJ1-1 | TRBD1 | TRBV7-9 | TGTGCCGTCACACAGGGGTGGACTGAAGCTTTCTTT | CAVTQGWTEAFF
- | TRBJ1-1 | - | TRBV6-5 | TGTGCCAGCAGCCCCGGGGAGTTCGCCGCTTTCTTT | CASSPGEFAAFF
- | TRBJ2-2 | - | TRBV2 | TGTGCCAGCAGCGGACTGCACTCCGGACAGATCGTTCTAGGGGAGCTGTTTTTT | CASSGLHSGQIVLGELFF
few | TRBJ1-1 | TRBD1 | TRBV7-3 | TGTGCCAGCAGCTTAATAGGTGGGGGACAGGGCACTGAAGCTTTCTTT | CASSLIGGGQGTEAFF
- | TRBJ2-5 | - | TRBV4-1 | TGCGCCAGCAGCCAGGTTACCGGGGAGACCCAGTACTTC | CASSQVTGETQYF